This TCR beta chain came from a study of T cell responses to AZD1222 COVID-19 vaccine. Study-level points and caveats: In all cases, repertoires were sampled only after the peak T cell response. White British donors predominated, females outnumbered males, and clonal diversity was possibly underestimated. Reportedly, close to half of spike-specific TCRs are directed against unmutated variant regions.

Concerning this clone itself: Its antigen is not known.

Germline V gene lookup returns CDR1 SGHAT and CDR2 FQNNGV. CDR3 length equals 16 residues. V lost 1 base and J 5 bases, leaving 15 bases between the germline ends. Measured with immunoSEQ multiplex PCR; TCRdb has only the in-frame clones, and not every one. The data show 200,000 to 250,000 clones, approximately 94% seen once. Specimen: peripheral blood, collected 28 days after the second dose of the MenACWY control vaccine. The receptor comes from an adult who received the MenACWY meningococcal vaccine as a control. The V gene is TRBV11-2, the J gene TRBJ1-5, with D hard to call. The CDR3 is CASSLGEELADQPQHF. The CDR3 bases are TGTGCCAGCAGCTTAGGGGAAGAGCTGGCGGATCAGCCCCAGCATTTT.